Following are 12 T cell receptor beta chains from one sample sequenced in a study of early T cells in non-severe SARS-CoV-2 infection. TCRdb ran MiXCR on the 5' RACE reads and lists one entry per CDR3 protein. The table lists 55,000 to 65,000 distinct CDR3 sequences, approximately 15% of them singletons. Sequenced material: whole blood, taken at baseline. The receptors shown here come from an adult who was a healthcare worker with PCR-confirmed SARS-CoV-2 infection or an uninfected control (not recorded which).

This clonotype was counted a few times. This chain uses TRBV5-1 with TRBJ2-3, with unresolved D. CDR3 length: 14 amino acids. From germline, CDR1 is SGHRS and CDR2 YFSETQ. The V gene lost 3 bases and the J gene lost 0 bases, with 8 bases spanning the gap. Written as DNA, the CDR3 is TGCGCCAGCAGCTCGGGCAGAAGCACAGATACGCAGTATTTT. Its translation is CASSSGRSTDTQYF.

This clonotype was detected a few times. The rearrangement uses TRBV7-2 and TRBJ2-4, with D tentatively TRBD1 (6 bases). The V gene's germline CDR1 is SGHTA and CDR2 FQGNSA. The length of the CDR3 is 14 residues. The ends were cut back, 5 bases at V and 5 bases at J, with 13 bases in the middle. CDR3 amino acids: CASSVEQGQNIQYF. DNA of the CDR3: TGTGCCAGCAGCGTAGAGCAGGGGCAAAACATTCAGTACTTC.

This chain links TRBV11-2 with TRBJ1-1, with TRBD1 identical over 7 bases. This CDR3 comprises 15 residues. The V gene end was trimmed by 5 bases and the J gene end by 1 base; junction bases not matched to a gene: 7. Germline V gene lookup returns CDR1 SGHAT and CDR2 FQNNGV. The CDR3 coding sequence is TGTGCCAGCAGCCCAACCGACAGGGCGAACACTGAAGCTTTCTTT. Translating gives CASSPTDRANTEAFF.

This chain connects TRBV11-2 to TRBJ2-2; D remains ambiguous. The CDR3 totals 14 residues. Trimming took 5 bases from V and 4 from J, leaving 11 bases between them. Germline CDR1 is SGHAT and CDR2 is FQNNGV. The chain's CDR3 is CASSHGPGTGELFF. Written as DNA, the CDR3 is TGTGCCAGCAGCCACGGCCCGGGCACCGGGGAGCTGTTTTTT.

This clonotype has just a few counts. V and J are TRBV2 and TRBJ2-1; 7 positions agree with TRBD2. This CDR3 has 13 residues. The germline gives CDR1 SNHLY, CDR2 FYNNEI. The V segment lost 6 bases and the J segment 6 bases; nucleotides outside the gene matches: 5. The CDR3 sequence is CASRAGLGNEQFF. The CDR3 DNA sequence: TGTGCCAGCAGAGCCGGACTAGGCAATGAGCAGTTCTTC.

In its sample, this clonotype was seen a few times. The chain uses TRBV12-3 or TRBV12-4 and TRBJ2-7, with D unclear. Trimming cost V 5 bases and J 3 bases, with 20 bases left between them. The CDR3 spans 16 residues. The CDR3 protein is CASSPWKGQIHYEQYF. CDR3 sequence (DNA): TGTGCCAGCAGTCCCTGGAAGGGCCAGATTCACTACGAGCAGTACTTC.

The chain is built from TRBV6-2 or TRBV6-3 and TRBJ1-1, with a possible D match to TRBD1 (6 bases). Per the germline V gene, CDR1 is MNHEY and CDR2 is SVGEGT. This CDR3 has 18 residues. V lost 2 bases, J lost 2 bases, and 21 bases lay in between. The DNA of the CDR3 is TGTGCCAGCAGTTACGGTCTCCGAGCTACAGGGATCAACACTGAAGCTTTCTTT. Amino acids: CASSYGLRATGINTEAFF.

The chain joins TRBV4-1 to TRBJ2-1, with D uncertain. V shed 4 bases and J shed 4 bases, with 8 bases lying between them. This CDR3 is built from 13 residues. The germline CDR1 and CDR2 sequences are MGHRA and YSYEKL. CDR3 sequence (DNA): TGCGCCAGCAGCCGGGTCGGATACAATGAGCAGTTCTTC. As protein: CASSRVGYNEQFF.

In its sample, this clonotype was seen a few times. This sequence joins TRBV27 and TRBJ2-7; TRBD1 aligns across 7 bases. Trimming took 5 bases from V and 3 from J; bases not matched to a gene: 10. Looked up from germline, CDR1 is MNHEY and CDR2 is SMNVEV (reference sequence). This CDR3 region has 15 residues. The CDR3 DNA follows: TGTGCCAGCAGTGTCACCGGGACAGCAAACTACGAGCAGTACTTC. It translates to CASSVTGTANYEQYF.

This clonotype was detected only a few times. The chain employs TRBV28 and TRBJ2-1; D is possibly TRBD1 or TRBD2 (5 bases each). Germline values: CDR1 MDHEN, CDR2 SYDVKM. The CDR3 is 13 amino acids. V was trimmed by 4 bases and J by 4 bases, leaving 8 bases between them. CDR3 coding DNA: TGTGCCAGCAGTTCCGGGGCGTACAATGAGCAGTTCTTC. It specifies CASSSGAYNEQFF.

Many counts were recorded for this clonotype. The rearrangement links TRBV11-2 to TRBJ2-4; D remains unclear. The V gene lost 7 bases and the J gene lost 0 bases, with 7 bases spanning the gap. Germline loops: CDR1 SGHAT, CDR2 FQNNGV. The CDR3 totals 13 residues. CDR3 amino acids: CASNRLAKNIQYF. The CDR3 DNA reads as TGTGCCAGCAACAGACTAGCCAAAAACATTCAGTACTTC.

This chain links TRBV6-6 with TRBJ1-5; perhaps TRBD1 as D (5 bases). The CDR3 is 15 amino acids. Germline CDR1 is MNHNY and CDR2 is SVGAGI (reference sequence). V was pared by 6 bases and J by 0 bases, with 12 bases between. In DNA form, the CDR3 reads TGTGCCAGCAGCCGGGGACCTACTAGCAATCAGCCCCAGCATTTT. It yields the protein CASSRGPTSNQPQHF.